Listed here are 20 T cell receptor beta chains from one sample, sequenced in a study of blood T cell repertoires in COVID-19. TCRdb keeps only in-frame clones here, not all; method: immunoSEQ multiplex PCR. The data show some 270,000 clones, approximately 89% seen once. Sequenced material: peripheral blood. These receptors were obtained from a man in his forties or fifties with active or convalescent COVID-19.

The CDR3, as DNA: TGTGCCAGCAGCTTAGAAGGCAAGACAGGGTTCTCCTACGAGCAGTACTTC. This translates into CASSLEGKTGFSYEQYF. The rearrangement links TRBV5-4 to TRBJ2-7, with 7 bases identical to TRBD1. The germline CDR1 and CDR2 sequences are SGHNT and YYREEE (reference sequence). J gave up 0 bases and V 2 bases, and 11 bases lay outside the gene matches. The CDR3 is 17 residues long.

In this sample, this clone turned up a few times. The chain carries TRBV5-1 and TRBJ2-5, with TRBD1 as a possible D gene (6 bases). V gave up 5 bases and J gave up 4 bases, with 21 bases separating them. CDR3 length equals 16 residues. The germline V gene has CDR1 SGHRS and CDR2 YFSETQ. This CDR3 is CASSRTGRAWGETQYF. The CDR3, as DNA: TGCGCCAGCAGTCGAACAGGGCGCGCATGGGGAGAGACCCAGTACTTC.

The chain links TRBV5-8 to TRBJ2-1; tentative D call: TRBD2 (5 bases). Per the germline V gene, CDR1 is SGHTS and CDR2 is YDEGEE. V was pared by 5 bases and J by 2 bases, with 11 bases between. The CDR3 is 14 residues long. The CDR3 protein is CASSYTGTYNEQFF. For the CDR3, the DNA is TGTGCCAGCAGTTATACCGGGACCTACAATGAGCAGTTCTTC.

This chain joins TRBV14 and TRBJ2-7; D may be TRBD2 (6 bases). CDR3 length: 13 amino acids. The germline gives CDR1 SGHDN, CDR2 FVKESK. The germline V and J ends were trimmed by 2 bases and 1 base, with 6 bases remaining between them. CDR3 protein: CASSQRESYEQYF. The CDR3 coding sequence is TGTGCCAGCAGCCAACGGGAGTCCTACGAGCAGTACTTC. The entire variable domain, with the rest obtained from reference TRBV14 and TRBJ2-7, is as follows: EAGVTQFPSHSVIEKGQTVTLRCDPISGHDNLYWYRRVMGKEIKFLLHFVKESKQDESGMPNNRFLAERTGGTYSTLKVQPAELEDSGVYFCASSQRESYEQYFGPGTRLTVT.

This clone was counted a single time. CDR3 in amino acids: CASSYGTSADPKYNEQFF. In DNA form, the CDR3 reads TGTGCCAGCAGTTACGGGACTAGCGCCGATCCAAAGTACAATGAGCAGTTCTTC. The rearrangement links TRBV6-2 or TRBV6-3 to TRBJ2-1; TRBD2 agrees at 10 bases. Trimming at V came to 2 bases and at J to 4 bases, leaving 11 bases not matched to a gene. In germline, CDR1 is MNHEY, CDR2 SVGEGT. CDR3 length equals 18 residues.

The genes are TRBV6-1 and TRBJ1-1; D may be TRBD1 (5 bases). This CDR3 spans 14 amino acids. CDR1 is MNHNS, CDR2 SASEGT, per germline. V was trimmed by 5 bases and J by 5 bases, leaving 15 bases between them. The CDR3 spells CASSYQTGGTEAFF. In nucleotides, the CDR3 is TGTGCCAGCAGTTATCAGACGGGGGGGACTGAAGCTTTCTTT.

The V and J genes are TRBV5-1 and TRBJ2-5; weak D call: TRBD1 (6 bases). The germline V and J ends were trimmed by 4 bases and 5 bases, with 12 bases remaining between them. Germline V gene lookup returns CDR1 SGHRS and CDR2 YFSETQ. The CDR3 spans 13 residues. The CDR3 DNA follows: TGCGCCAGCAGCCCCACAGGGCGGGAGACCCAGTACTTC. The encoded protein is CASSPTGRETQYF.

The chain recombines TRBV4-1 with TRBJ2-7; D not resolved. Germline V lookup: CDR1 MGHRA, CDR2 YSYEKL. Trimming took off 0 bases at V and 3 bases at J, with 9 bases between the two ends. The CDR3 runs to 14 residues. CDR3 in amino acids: CASSQDPYVYEQYF. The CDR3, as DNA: TGCGCCAGCAGCCAAGATCCCTACGTCTACGAGCAGTACTTC.

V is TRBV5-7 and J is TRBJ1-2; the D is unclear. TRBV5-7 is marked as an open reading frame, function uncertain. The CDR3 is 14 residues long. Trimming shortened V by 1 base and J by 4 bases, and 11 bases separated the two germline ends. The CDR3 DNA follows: TGTGCCAGCAGCTTGATCAGGCCCCCCTATGGCTACACCTTC. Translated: CASSLIRPPYGYTF.

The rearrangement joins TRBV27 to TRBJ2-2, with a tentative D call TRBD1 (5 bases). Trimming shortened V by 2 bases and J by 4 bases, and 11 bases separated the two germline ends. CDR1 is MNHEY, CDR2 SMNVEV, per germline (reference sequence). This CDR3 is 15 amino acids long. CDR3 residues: CASSLRWGFTGELFF. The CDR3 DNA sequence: TGTGCCAGCAGTTTAAGGTGGGGCTTCACCGGGGAGCTGTTTTTT.

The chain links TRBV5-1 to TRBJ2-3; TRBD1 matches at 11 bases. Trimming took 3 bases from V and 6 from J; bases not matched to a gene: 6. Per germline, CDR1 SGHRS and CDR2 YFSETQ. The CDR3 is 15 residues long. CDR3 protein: CASSSRTGGEDTQYF. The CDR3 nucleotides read TGCGCCAGCAGCTCCCGGACAGGGGGCGAGGATACGCAGTATTTT.

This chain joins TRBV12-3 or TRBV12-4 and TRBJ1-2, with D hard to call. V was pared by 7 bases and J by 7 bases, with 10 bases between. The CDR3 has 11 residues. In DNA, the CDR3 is TGTGCCAGCAAAGGAGCGAGTGGCTACACCTTC. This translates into CASKGASGYTF.

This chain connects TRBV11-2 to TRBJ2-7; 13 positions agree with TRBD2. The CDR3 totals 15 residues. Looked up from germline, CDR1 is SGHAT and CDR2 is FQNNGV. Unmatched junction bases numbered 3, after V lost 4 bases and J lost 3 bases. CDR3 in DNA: TGTGCCAGCAGCTCCGGGACTAGCGGGGTCTACGAGCAGTACTTC. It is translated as CASSSGTSGVYEQYF.

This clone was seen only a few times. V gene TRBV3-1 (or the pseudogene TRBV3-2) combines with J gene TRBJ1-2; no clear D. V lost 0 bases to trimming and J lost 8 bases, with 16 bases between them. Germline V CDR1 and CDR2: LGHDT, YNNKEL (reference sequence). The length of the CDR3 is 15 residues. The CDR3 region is CASSQEAAVRGGYTF. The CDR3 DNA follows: TGTGCCAGCAGCCAAGAGGCAGCCGTCCGGGGAGGCTACACCTTC.

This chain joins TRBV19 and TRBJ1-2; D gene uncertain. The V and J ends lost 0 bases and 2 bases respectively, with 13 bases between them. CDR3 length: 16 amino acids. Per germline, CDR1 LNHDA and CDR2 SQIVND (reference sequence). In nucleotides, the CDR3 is TGTGCCAGTAGTATAGATGGAACGACTGGAAACTATGGCTACACCTTC. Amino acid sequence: CASSIDGTTGNYGYTF.

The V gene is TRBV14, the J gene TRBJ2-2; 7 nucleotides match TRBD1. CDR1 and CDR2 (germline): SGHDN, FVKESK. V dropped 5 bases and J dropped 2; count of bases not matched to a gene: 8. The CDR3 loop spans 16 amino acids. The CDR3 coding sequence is TGTGCCAGCAGCGCCGACAGGGCGGTTAACACCGGGGAGCTGTTTTTT. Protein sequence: CASSADRAVNTGELFF.

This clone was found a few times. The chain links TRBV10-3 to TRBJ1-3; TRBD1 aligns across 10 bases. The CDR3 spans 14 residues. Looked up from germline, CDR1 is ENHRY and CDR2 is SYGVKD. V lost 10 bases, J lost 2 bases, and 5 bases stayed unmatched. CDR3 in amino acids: CASLDRGPGNTIYF. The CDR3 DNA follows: TGTGCCAGTCTCGACAGGGGGCCTGGAAACACCATATATTTT.

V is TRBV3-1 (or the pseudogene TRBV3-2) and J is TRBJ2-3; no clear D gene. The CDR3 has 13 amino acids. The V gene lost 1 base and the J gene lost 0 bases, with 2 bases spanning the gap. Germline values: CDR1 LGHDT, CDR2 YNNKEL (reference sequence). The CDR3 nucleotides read TGTGCCAGCAGCCAAGCAAGCACAGATACGCAGTATTTT. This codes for CASSQASTDTQYF.

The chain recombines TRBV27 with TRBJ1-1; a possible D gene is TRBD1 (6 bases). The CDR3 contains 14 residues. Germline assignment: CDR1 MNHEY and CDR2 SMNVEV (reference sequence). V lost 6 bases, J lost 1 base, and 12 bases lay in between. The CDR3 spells CASRLRGRNTEAFF. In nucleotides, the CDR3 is TGTGCCAGCAGACTCAGGGGACGGAACACTGAAGCTTTCTTT.

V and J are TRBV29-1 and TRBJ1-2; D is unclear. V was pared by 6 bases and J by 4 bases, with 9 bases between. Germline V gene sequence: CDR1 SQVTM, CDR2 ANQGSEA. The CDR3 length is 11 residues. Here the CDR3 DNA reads TGCAGCGTCGCAACAGCCTATGGCTACACCTTC. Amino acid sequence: CSVATAYGYTF.